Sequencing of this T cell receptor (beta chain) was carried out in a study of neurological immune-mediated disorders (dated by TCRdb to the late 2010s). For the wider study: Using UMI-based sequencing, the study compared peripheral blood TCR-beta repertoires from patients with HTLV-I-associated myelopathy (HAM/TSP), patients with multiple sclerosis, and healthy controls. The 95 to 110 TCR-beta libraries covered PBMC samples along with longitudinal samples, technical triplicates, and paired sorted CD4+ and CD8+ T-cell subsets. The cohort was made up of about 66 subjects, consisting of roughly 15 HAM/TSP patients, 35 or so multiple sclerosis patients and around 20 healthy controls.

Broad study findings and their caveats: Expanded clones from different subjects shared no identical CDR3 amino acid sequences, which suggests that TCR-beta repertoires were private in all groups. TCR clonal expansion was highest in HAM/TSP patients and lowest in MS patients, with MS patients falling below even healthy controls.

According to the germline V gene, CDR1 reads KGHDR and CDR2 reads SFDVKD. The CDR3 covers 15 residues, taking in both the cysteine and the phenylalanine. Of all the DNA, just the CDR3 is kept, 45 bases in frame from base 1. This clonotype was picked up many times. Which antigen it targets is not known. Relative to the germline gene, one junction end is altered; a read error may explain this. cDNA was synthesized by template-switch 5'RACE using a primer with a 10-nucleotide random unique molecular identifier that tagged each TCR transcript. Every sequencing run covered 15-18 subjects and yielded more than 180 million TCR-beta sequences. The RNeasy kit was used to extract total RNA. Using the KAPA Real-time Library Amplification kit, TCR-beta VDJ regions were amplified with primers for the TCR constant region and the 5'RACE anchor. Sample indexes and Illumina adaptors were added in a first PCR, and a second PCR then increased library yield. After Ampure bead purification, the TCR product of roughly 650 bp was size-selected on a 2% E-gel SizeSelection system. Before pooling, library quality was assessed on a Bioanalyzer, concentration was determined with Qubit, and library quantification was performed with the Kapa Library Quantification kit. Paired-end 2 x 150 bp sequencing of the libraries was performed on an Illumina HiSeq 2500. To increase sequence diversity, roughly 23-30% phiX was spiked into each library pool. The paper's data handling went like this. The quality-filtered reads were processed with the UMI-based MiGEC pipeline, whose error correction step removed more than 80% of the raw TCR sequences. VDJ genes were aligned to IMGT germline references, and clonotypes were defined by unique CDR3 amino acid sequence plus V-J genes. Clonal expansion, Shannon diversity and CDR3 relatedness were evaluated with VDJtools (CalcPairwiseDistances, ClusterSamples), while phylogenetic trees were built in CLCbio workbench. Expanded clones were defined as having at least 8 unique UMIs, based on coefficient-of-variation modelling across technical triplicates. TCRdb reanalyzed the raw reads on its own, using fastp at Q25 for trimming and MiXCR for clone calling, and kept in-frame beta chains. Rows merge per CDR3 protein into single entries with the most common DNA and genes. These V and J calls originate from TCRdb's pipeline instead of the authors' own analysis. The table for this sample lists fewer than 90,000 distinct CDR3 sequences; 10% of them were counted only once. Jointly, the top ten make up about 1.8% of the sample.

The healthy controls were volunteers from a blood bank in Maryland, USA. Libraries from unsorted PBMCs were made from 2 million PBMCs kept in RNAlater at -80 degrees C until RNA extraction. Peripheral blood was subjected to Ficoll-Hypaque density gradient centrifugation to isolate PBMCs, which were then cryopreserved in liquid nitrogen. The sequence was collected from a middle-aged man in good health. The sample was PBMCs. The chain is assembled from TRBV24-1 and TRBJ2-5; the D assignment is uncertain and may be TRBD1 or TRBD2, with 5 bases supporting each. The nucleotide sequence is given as TGCGCCACCAGTGATTCCCGGGGCCTACAAGAGACCCAGTACTTC. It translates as CATSDSRGLQETQYF.